This entry lists 29 T cell receptor beta chains sequenced from one sample in a study of T cell responses to AZD1222 COVID-19 vaccine. Using immunoSEQ multiplex PCR, the repertoire was profiled, and TCRdb retains in-frame clones only, with some absent. The sample has 100,000 to 120,000 clones; 88% are singletons. This sample comprised peripheral blood, obtained 28 days after the second AZD1222 dose. These receptor sequences come from an adult who received the AZD1222 COVID-19 vaccine.

The CDR3 spells CASRRYGSNEKLFF. In nucleotides, the CDR3 is TGTGCCAGCCGAAGGTACGGCTCGAATGAAAAACTGTTTTTT. J is TRBJ1-4 and V is TRBV19; D is uncertain. CDR1 is LNHDA and CDR2 is SQIVND in the germline V gene (reference sequence). The V end lost 9 bases, the J end lost 5 bases, and 16 bases lay between the germline ends. The CDR3 covers 14 residues.

V usage is TRBV4-1 and J usage is TRBJ2-2; D is perhaps TRBD1 (5 bases). From germline, CDR1 is MGHRA and CDR2 YSYEKL. The CDR3 sequence is 14 residues long. Trimming cost V 3 bases and J 6 bases, with 11 bases left between them. The CDR3 DNA sequence: TGCGCCAGCAGCCATCAGGGAAGTCCCGGGGAGCTGTTTTTT. Translation: CASSHQGSPGELFF.

This clone turned up a few times. The CDR3 DNA reads as TGTGCCAGCAGCTGGCAAAGCTCCTACAATGAGCAGTTCTTC. Translated, it gives CASSWQSSYNEQFF. The chain is built from TRBV7-9 and TRBJ2-1; D is ambiguous. CDR3 size: 14 residues. Germline V gene sequence: CDR1 SEHNR, CDR2 FQNEAQ (reference sequence). With 4 bases removed from V and 0 bases from J, the gap between germline ends came to 7 bases.

In regard to this clone: Other DNA variants within this sample encode the same CDR3. The chain recombines TRBV7-3 with TRBJ2-1; a weak D match, TRBD2 (5 bases). V was shortened by 6 bases and J by 2 bases, with 8 bases between the two germline ends. Germline lookup yields CDR1 SGHTA and CDR2 FQGTGA. The CDR3 contains 13 residues. CDR3 loop: CASSAGAYNEQFF. CDR3 in DNA: TGTGCCAGCAGTGCGGGTGCCTACAATGAGCAGTTCTTC.

The sample holds a few counts of this clone. An end of the junction does not agree with germline; a read error may underlie this. CDR3 nucleotides: TGTGCCAGCAGTTGGCCGCCGGGACCTCATCGCTTC. Amino acids: CASSWPPGPHRF. This chain connects TRBV12-3 or TRBV12-4 to TRBJ1-2; tentatively, D is TRBD1 (5 bases). This CDR3 is built from 12 residues.

The chain joins TRBV18 to TRBJ1-3; D might be TRBD1 (5 bases). V lost 0 bases to trimming and J lost 2 bases, with 14 bases between them. The CDR3 sequence is 17 residues long. Germline CDR1 is KGHSH and CDR2 is LQKENI. As DNA, the CDR3 is TGTGCCAGCTCACCACCGCAGGGACGGACCACTGGAAACACCATATATTTT. It is translated as CASSPPQGRTTGNTIYF. Full variable domain (missing parts from reference TRBV18 and TRBJ1-3): NAGVMQNPRHLVRRRGQEARLRCSPMKGHSHVYWYRQLPEEGLKFMVYLQKENIIDESGMPKERFSAEFPKEGPSILRIQQVVRGDSAAYFCASSPPQGRTTGNTIYFGEGSWLTVV.

The rearrangement links TRBV10-3 to TRBJ1-5, with D uncertain. With 0 bases removed from V and 7 bases from J, the gap between germline ends came to 10 bases. The CDR3 sequence is 14 residues long. Germline V gene lookup returns CDR1 ENHRY and CDR2 SYGVKD. Here the CDR3 DNA reads TGTGCCATCAGTGAGTCTCGAGAGGTGCAGCCCCAGCATTTT. Its protein is CAISESREVQPQHF.

The V call is TRBV4-3, the J call TRBJ1-5; D remains unclear. There are 14 residues in the CDR3. The germline V gene has CDR1 LGHNA and CDR2 YSLEER. Between the trimmed V and J ends, which lost 1 base and 7 bases, there was a span of 11 bases. CDR3 protein: CASSQVVGNQPQHF. CDR3 DNA sequence: TGCGCCAGCAGCCAAGTGGTGGGAAACCAGCCCCAGCATTTT.

This clone was detected once. The chain couples TRBV19 to TRBJ1-2; D remains ambiguous. With 8 bases removed from V and 5 bases from J, the gap between germline ends came to 15 bases. The length of the CDR3 is 13 residues. Germline values: CDR1 LNHDA, CDR2 SQIVND (reference sequence). The CDR3: CASYNQRSYGYTF. The CDR3 DNA is TGTGCCAGTTACAACCAGAGAAGTTATGGCTACACCTTC.

The V gene is TRBV11-1, the J gene TRBJ2-2, with D tentatively TRBD1 (6 bases). CDR1 and CDR2 from the germline V gene are SGHAT and FQDESV (reference sequence). The V end was cut by 6 bases, the J end by 0 bases, with 11 bases between. The CDR3 is 15 amino acids. CDR3 DNA: TGTGCCAGCAGGGTGGGACACGCGAACACCGGGGAGCTGTTTTTT. It encodes CASRVGHANTGELFF.

The chain uses TRBV10-3 and TRBJ1-2; D not resolved. Germline CDR1 is ENHRY and CDR2 is SYGVKD. The V end lost 0 bases, the J end lost 5 bases, and 10 bases lay between the germline ends. This CDR3 contains 14 residues. The CDR3 region has the DNA TGTGCCATCAGTGAGTCTATAGGAGAATATGGCTACACCTTC. Protein product: CAISESIGEYGYTF.

The V gene is TRBV5-5, the J gene TRBJ1-1, with 7 bases matching TRBD1. The germline CDR1 and CDR2 sequences are SGHKS and YYEKEE (reference sequence). The CDR3 length is 15 residues. J gave up 1 base and V 3 bases, and 6 bases lay outside the gene matches. The CDR3 DNA reads as TGTGCCAGCAGCTCGACAGGGACGGGGAACACTGAAGCTTTCTTT. This codes for CASSSTGTGNTEAFF. The variable domain in full, with the rest retrieved from reference TRBV5-5 and TRBJ1-1, is DAGVTQSPTHLIKTRGQQVTLRCSPISGHKSVSWYQQVLGQGPQFIFQYYEKEERGRGNFPDRFSARQFPNYSSELNVNALLLGDSALYLCASSSTGTGNTEAFFGQGTRLTVV.

This rearrangement joins TRBV5-5 to TRBJ1-2; a weak D match, TRBD1 (5 bases). The CDR3 loop spans 14 amino acids. V dropped 1 base and J dropped 4 bases, with 11 bases sitting between them. Germline lookup yields CDR1 SGHKS and CDR2 YYEKEE (reference sequence). The CDR3 spells CASSLQGLGYGYTF. In nucleotides, the CDR3 is TGTGCCAGCAGCTTGCAGGGACTGGGCTATGGCTACACCTTC.

This chain uses TRBV19 with TRBJ1-4; D remains unclear. With 4 bases removed from V and 0 bases from J, the gap between germline ends came to 9 bases. CDR3 length equals 15 residues. The germline gives CDR1 LNHDA, CDR2 SQIVND (reference sequence). CDR3 protein: CASSKGVATNEKLFF. Written as DNA, the CDR3 is TGTGCCAGTAGTAAAGGAGTTGCAACTAATGAAAAACTGTTTTTT.

The chain joins TRBV7-9 to TRBJ2-7; D possibly corresponds to TRBD1 (5 bases). CDR3 size: 14 residues. CDR1 SEHNR and CDR2 FQNEAQ come from the germline V gene (reference sequence). The V and J ends lost 5 bases and 7 bases respectively, with 18 bases between them. The CDR3 DNA follows: TGTGCCAGCAGCCTTTCGCGACAGTTCCAAGAGCAGTACTTC. Its translation: CASSLSRQFQEQYF.

The chain couples TRBV5-6 to TRBJ2-1; D is uncertain. This CDR3 spans 12 amino acids. CDR1 is SGHDT, CDR2 YYEEEE, per germline. V gave up 3 bases and J gave up 9 bases, with 10 bases separating them. The CDR3 is CASSSTVGEQFF. The CDR3 DNA follows: TGTGCCAGCAGCTCCACAGTCGGTGAGCAGTTCTTC. Looking up the rest from reference TRBV5-6 and TRBJ2-1 gives the full variable domain: DAGVTQSPTHLIKTRGQQVTLRCSPKSGHDTVSWYQQALGQGPQFIFQYYEEEERQRGNFPDRFSGHQFPNYSSELNVNALLLGDSALYLCASSSTVGEQFFGPGTRLTVL.

The gene calls are TRBV6-2 or TRBV6-3 and TRBJ1-6; D call uncertain. Germline V gives CDR1 MNHEY, CDR2 SVGEGT. The CDR3 has 16 residues. V gave up 0 bases and J gave up 0 bases, with 6 bases separating them. The DNA for the CDR3 is TGTGCCAGCAGTTACTCGCCGGACTCCTATAATTCACCCCTCCACTTT. It encodes CASSYSPDSYNSPLHF.

This chain connects TRBV7-2 to TRBJ2-7; the D is unclear. Germline lookup yields CDR1 SGHTA and CDR2 FQGNSA. V lost 4 bases and J 4 bases, leaving 14 bases between the germline ends. The length of the CDR3 is 14 residues. In DNA, the CDR3 is TGTGCCAGCAGCTCTGACGGCACCTTATACGAGCAGTACTTC. Its protein product is CASSSDGTLYEQYF.

The chain is built from TRBV9 and TRBJ2-3; D is uncertain. Trimming shortened V by 1 base and J by 2 bases, and 11 bases separated the two germline ends. Germline lookup yields CDR1 SGDLS and CDR2 YYNGEE. There are 15 residues in the CDR3. CDR3 nucleotide sequence: TGTGCCAGCAGCGTATCTGTCCTTCCCACAGATACGCAGTATTTT. Protein product: CASSVSVLPTDTQYF. The full variable domain, with the rest looked up from reference TRBV9 and TRBJ2-3, is DSGVTQTPKHLITATGQRVTLRCSPRSGDLSVYWYQQSLDQGLQFLIQYYNGEERAKGNILERFSAQQFPDLHSELNLSSLELGDSALYFCASSVSVLPTDTQYFGPGTRLTVL.

This sequence joins TRBV6-5 and TRBJ1-2; no firm D call. The CDR3 loop spans 11 amino acids. Trimming pared 7 bases from V and 1 base from J, leaving 4 bases between. Germline V gene sequence: CDR1 MNHEY, CDR2 SVGAGI. CDR3 loop: CASIGNYGYTF. CDR3 bases: TGTGCCAGCATTGGTAACTATGGCTACACCTTC.

J is TRBJ1-1 and V is TRBV4-3; 8 nucleotides align to TRBD1. Unmatched junction bases numbered 12, after V lost 1 base and J lost 8 bases. Germline V gene lookup returns CDR1 LGHNA and CDR2 YSLEER. The CDR3 covers 16 residues. This CDR3 reads CASSQGYTGGLREAFF. CDR3 nucleotide sequence: TGCGCCAGCAGCCAAGGTTATACAGGGGGTCTTCGGGAAGCTTTCTTT.

V gene TRBV6-5 combines with J gene TRBJ2-7; unclear D gene. Trimming removed 6 bases from V and 3 bases from J, with 9 bases in between. Per germline, CDR1 MNHEY and CDR2 SVGAGI. This CDR3 has 12 residues. As DNA, the CDR3 is TGTGCCAGCAGATCCTACAGCTACGAGCAGTACTTC. As protein: CASRSYSYEQYF.

This chain joins TRBV13 and TRBJ1-1; D is perhaps TRBD1 (6 bases). The CDR3 covers 14 residues. V shed 5 bases and J shed 7 bases, with 17 bases lying between them. The germline gives CDR1 PRHDT, CDR2 FYEKMQ (reference sequence). The CDR3 region is CASSLYTGTREAFF. The CDR3 nucleotides are TGTGCCAGCAGCCTCTATACAGGGACCCGTGAAGCTTTCTTT.

This sequence joins TRBV6-2 or TRBV6-3 and TRBJ2-6; 10 bases agree with TRBD1. CDR1 MNHEY and CDR2 SVGEGT come from the germline V gene. The CDR3 consists of 20 residues. V was pared by 2 bases and J by 4 bases, with 14 bases of the junction left unmatched. The CDR3 is CASSYGGTGTGEAGANVLTF. The CDR3 DNA reads as TGTGCCAGCAGTTACGGGGGAACCGGGACAGGGGAGGCCGGGGCCAACGTCCTGACTTTC.

J is TRBJ2-1 and V is TRBV27; TRBD1 matches at 11 bases. Germline trimming cut 4 bases from V and 8 bases from J; bases unmatched to any gene: 10. There are 16 residues in the CDR3. Germline lookup yields CDR1 MNHEY and CDR2 SMNVEV (reference sequence). The CDR3 reads CASSSAGTGGWDEQFF. The CDR3 DNA is TGTGCCAGCAGTTCCGCCGGGACAGGGGGATGGGATGAGCAGTTCTTC.

The V and J genes are TRBV7-9 and TRBJ2-5; tentatively, D is TRBD1 (6 bases). The germline V gene encodes CDR1 SEHNR and CDR2 FQNEAQ (reference sequence). V gave up 5 bases and J gave up 1 base, with 14 bases separating them. The CDR3 loop spans 15 amino acids. The CDR3: CASSLAGTFQETQYF. The DNA of the CDR3 is TGTGCCAGCAGCCTCGCCGGGACATTCCAAGAGACCCAGTACTTC.

The rearrangement joins TRBV11-2 to TRBJ2-3; D not resolved. V lost 3 bases and J 3 bases, leaving 10 bases between the germline ends. CDR1 is SGHAT, CDR2 FQNNGV, per germline. This CDR3 region has 14 residues. The CDR3 bases are TGTGCCAGCAGCTTTGATAGGTGGACAGATACGCAGTATTTT. Translated: CASSFDRWTDTQYF.

The chain joins TRBV19 to TRBJ2-1, with TRBD2 identical over 13 bases. Trimming at V came to 7 bases and at J to 10 bases, leaving 7 bases not matched to a gene. Germline values: CDR1 LNHDA, CDR2 SQIVND (reference sequence). This CDR3 contains 14 residues. The CDR3 loop is CASNPLAGGPEQFF. The CDR3 coding sequence is TGTGCCAGTAACCCACTAGCGGGGGGGCCAGAGCAGTTCTTC. The complete variable domain, with remaining parts taken from reference TRBV19 and TRBJ2-1, reads DGGITQSPKYLFRKEGQNVTLSCEQNLNHDAMYWYRQDPGQGLRLIYYSQIVNDFQKGDIAEGYSVSREKKESFPLTVTSAQKNPTAFYLCASNPLAGGPEQFFGPGTRLTVL.

The genes are TRBV3-1 (or the pseudogene TRBV3-2) and TRBJ1-3, with D tentatively TRBD1 (6 bases). The CDR3 length is 18 residues. Trimming took off 1 base at V and 0 bases at J, with 16 bases between the two ends. Germline lookup yields CDR1 LGHDT and CDR2 YNNKEL (reference sequence). Written as DNA, the CDR3 is TGTGCCAGCAGCCAAGCTGCGGGGGGCCCACTCTCTGGAAACACCATATATTTT. It yields the protein CASSQAAGGPLSGNTIYF.